These 15 T cell receptor beta chains share one sample of origin, sequenced in a study of CD8+CD57+ T cells in acquired aplastic anemia. Investigators profiled TCR beta VDJ and CDR3 from genomic DNA template. One entry per CDR3 protein, called by TCRdb with MiXCR from the reads. The data contain under 200,000 distinct CDR3 sequences, 48% of them singletons. Patients included in sequencing had previously demonstrated CD8+CD57+ cell expansion by flow cytometry. Sequenced sample: sorted CD4+, CD8+, or CD8+CD57+ T cells (not recorded which) from PBMCs. These receptor sequences come from a human donor with aplastic anemia.

The CDR3: CSALPILDEQYF. CDR3 bases: TGCAGTGCTCTCCCCATTCTTGACGAGCAGTACTTC. This chain joins TRBV20-1 and TRBJ2-7; D not resolved. The CDR3 covers 12 residues. Trimming took 5 bases from V and 5 from J, leaving 13 bases between them. Germline V lookup: CDR1 DFQATT, CDR2 SNEGSKA (reference sequence).

This clonotype was counted many times. The chain uses TRBV6-5 and TRBJ1-1; no clear D. Trimming took off 0 bases at V and 1 base at J, with 6 bases between the two ends. Germline assignment: CDR1 MNHEY and CDR2 SVGAGI. This CDR3 is built from 14 residues. In DNA form, the CDR3 reads TGTGCCAGCAGTTACTCGGAGCGGAACACTGAAGCTTTCTTT. This translates into CASSYSERNTEAFF.

At least ten counts were recorded for this clonotype. This sequence joins TRBV6-5 and TRBJ1-2; D not resolved. Trimming stripped 4 bases from V and 7 bases from J, with 13 bases between. The CDR3 is 13 amino acids. Germline V gene lookup returns CDR1 MNHEY and CDR2 SVGAGI. DNA for the CDR3: TGTGCCAGCAGTTTTCCGGGAGTCTCTGGCTACACCTTC. Protein sequence: CASSFPGVSGYTF.

The chain is built from TRBV20-1 and TRBJ2-5; no clear D gene. Germline CDR1 is DFQATT and CDR2 is SNEGSKA (reference sequence). The CDR3 runs to 13 residues. Trimming removed 6 bases from V and 2 bases from J, with 13 bases in between. CDR3 coding DNA: TGCAGTGCCCTTGGGCAGTTTCAAGAGACCCAGTACTTC. Amino acid sequence: CSALGQFQETQYF.

The chain is built from TRBV24-1 and TRBJ2-5; 10 bases map to TRBD1. Germline V lookup: CDR1 KGHDR, CDR2 SFDVKD. The V gene end was trimmed by 11 bases and the J gene end by 4 bases; junction bases not matched to a gene: 12. CDR3 length: 15 amino acids. The CDR3 nucleotides are TGTGCCAGCAGGGCGGGGACAGGGGTGAGAGAGACCCAGTACTTC. Its translation: CASRAGTGVRETQYF.

In its sample, this clonotype was seen many times. The gene calls are TRBV20-1 and TRBJ1-3, with TRBD1 identical over 7 bases. The ends lost 3 bases at V and 4 bases at J; junction bases unmatched: 9. The germline gives CDR1 DFQATT, CDR2 SNEGSKA (reference sequence). The CDR3 totals 15 residues. The CDR3 reads CSARPVTGSGNTIYF. DNA for the CDR3: TGCAGTGCTAGGCCCGTGACAGGGTCGGGAAACACCATATATTTT.

Concerning this clonotype: This may be a read error: a much more frequent sequence differs by one nucleotide. This chain links TRBV10-3 with TRBJ2-7; D not resolved. Germline-derived CDR1 and CDR2 are ENHRY and SYGVKD. Trimming left V 6 bases short and J 0 bases short, with 12 bases between. This CDR3 is built from 14 residues. For the CDR3, the DNA is TGTGCCATCAGCCAAGGATTTAGCTCCTACGAGCAGTACTTC. This gives the protein CAISQGFSSYEQYF.

The V gene is TRBV24-1, the J gene TRBJ2-3; TRBD2 matches at 8 bases. J was trimmed by 1 base and V by 5 bases; bases with no gene match: 7. The CDR3 has 16 residues. Germline V gene data show CDR1 as KGHDR and CDR2 as SFDVKD. Here the CDR3 DNA reads TGTGCCACCAGTGGGGGTAGCGGGGAGGGCACAGATACGCAGTATTTT. Residues: CATSGGSGEGTDTQYF.

The CDR3 spells CAAGQTNTEAFF. As DNA, the CDR3 is TGTGCCGCCGGACAGACGAACACTGAAGCTTTCTTT. The rearrangement links TRBV27 to TRBJ1-1; tentatively, D is TRBD1 (6 bases). Germline values: CDR1 MNHEY, CDR2 SMNVEV (reference sequence). The CDR3 length is 12 residues. V gave up 11 bases and J gave up 1 base, with 11 bases separating them.

The sample holds many counts of this clonotype. The rearrangement joins TRBV5-1 to TRBJ2-2, with D perhaps TRBD1 (6 bases). CDR1 is SGHRS, CDR2 YFSETQ, per germline. V was trimmed by 4 bases and J by 4 bases, leaving 14 bases between them. This CDR3 is 15 amino acids long. Here the CDR3 reads CASSLTQGATGELFF. CDR3 coding DNA: TGCGCCAGCAGCCTGACACAGGGTGCCACCGGGGAGCTGTTTTTT.

The chain carries TRBV4-1 and TRBJ1-1, with no clear D. The CDR3 sequence is 13 residues long. Germline V CDR1 and CDR2: MGHRA, YSYEKL. Between the trimmed V and J ends, which lost 1 base and 8 bases, there was a span of 11 bases. DNA for the CDR3: TGCGCCAGCAGCCAAGCGGTGACACGGGAAGCTTTCTTT. Translated: CASSQAVTREAFF.

The V call is TRBV11-1, the J call TRBJ2-7, with D tentatively TRBD2 (6 bases). The V and J ends lost 6 bases and 3 bases respectively, with 18 bases between them. There are 15 residues in the CDR3. Germline-derived CDR1 and CDR2 are SGHAT and FQDESV (reference sequence). The CDR3 DNA reads TGTGCCAGCAGTGCAACCGGGACTCCTTACTACGAGCAGTACTTC. Translated, it gives CASSATGTPYYEQYF.

The V gene is TRBV2, the J gene TRBJ2-1; 12 bases are a match to TRBD2. Germline V gene data show CDR1 as SNHLY and CDR2 as FYNNEI. The CDR3 length is 15 residues. Losses at the gene ends were 6 bases for V and 7 bases for J; bases not matched to a gene: 7. The CDR3 DNA is TGTGCCAGCAGGTATGGGACTAGCGGGTTAAATGAGCAGTTCTTC. Translating gives CASRYGTSGLNEQFF. Filled out from reference TRBV2 and TRBJ2-1, the complete variable domain reads EPEVTQTPSHQVTQMGQEVILRCVPISNHLYFYWYRQILGQKVEFLVSFYNNEISEKSEIFDDQFSVERPDGSNFTLKIRSTKLEDSAMYFCASRYGTSGLNEQFFGPGTRLTVL.

The genes are TRBV20-1 and TRBJ1-1; tentatively, D is TRBD1 (5 bases). The CDR3 is made up of 12 amino acids. The V gene's germline CDR1 is DFQATT and CDR2 SNEGSKA (reference sequence). Trimming pared 3 bases from V and 3 bases from J, leaving 8 bases between. CDR3 bases: TGCAGTGCTAGTGGGGGTGACACTGAAGCTTTCTTT. It specifies CSASGGDTEAFF.

There are many counts of this clonotype. This rearrangement joins TRBV2 to TRBJ2-7; D is uncertain. V was shortened by 6 bases and J by 2 bases, with 8 bases between the two germline ends. CDR3 length equals 12 residues. Germline V gene lookup returns CDR1 SNHLY and CDR2 FYNNEI. CDR3 protein: CASSGTPYEQYF. The CDR3 nucleotides are TGTGCCAGCAGCGGTACACCCTACGAGCAGTACTTC.